Listed here are 20 T cell receptor beta chains from one sample, sequenced in a study of blood T cell repertoires in COVID-19. Produced via immunoSEQ multiplex PCR; TCRdb's table is partial and in-frame only. This sample has roughly 280,000 clones, with roughly 86% found just once. The sample consisted of peripheral blood. All receptors come from a man aged 35 to 55 with active or convalescent COVID-19.

The chain links TRBV7-8 to TRBJ1-1; 8 bases are a match to TRBD1. This CDR3 comprises 19 residues. The J segment lost 5 bases and the V segment lost 5 bases, leaving 22 bases of the junction unmatched. Germline V CDR1 and CDR2: SGHVS, FQNEAQ. The CDR3 DNA reads as TGTGCCAGCAGCACCCGGGCTGCAGGCGGGGGCAGGGGGCTTACTGAAGCTTTCTTT. The encoded protein is CASSTRAAGGGRGLTEAFF.

This chain connects TRBV5-1 to TRBJ2-3; 8 nucleotides line up with TRBD2. V lost 1 base, J lost 2 bases, and 6 bases stayed unmatched. The germline CDR1 and CDR2 sequences are SGHRS and YFSETQ. This CDR3 is 16 amino acids long. This chain's CDR3 is CASSLIAGRNTDTQYF. As DNA, the CDR3 is TGCGCCAGCAGCTTGATAGCGGGGCGCAACACAGATACGCAGTATTTT.

The rearrangement joins TRBV9 to TRBJ2-5, with 12 bases lining up with TRBD1. The CDR3 is 16 residues long. The trim removed 3 bases at V and 4 bases at J, leaving 7 bases unmatched. The germline CDR1 and CDR2 sequences are SGDLS and YYNGEE. Written as DNA, the CDR3 is TGTGCCAGCAGCGCTGCCGGGACAGGGGGCGCAGAGACCCAGTACTTC. Residues: CASSAAGTGGAETQYF.

The chain recombines TRBV5-1 with TRBJ2-1, with TRBD1 matching 7 bases. With 0 bases clipped from V and 6 bases from J, the junction kept 3 bases outside the gene matches. Germline values: CDR1 SGHRS, CDR2 YFSETQ. The CDR3 length is 14 residues. CDR3 coding DNA: TGCGCCAGCAGCTTGGGACAGGGCGGCAATGAGCAGTTCTTC. This translates into CASSLGQGGNEQFF.

The DNA of the CDR3 is TGTGCCAGCAGTTTATACCCCTCAGGGAACTATGGCTACACCTTC. It encodes CASSLYPSGNYGYTF. The chain couples TRBV27 to TRBJ1-2, with D possibly being TRBD1 (5 bases). The CDR3 has 15 amino acids. Germline assignment: CDR1 MNHEY and CDR2 SMNVEV (reference sequence). Trimming cost V 1 base and J 2 bases, with 11 bases left between them.

This clone has a count of ten or more. The V gene is TRBV9, the J gene TRBJ2-5; the match to TRBD1 covers 8 bases. Unmatched junction bases numbered 7, after V lost 4 bases and J lost 5 bases. The CDR3 covers 14 residues. In germline, CDR1 is SGDLS, CDR2 YYNGEE. DNA for the CDR3: TGTGCCAGCAGCAACCTGACAGGGGCTGAGACCCAGTACTTC. Translated, it gives CASSNLTGAETQYF.

This rearrangement joins TRBV15 to TRBJ1-3; possibly TRBD1 for D (6 bases). V was pared by 4 bases and J by 3 bases, with 13 bases between. Germline lookup yields CDR1 LNHNV and CDR2 YYDKDF (reference sequence). The CDR3 consists of 15 residues. The CDR3 DNA reads as TGTGCCACCAGCACGACAGGAGGTGGTGGAAACACCATATATTTT. Translating gives CATSTTGGGGNTIYF.

This chain connects TRBV7-6 to TRBJ1-6, with TRBD1 matching over 8 bases. Germline trimming cut 4 bases from V and 5 bases from J; bases unmatched to any gene: 4. Germline V gene sequence: CDR1 SGHVS, CDR2 FNYEAQ. The CDR3 spans 15 residues. The CDR3, as DNA: TGTGCCAGCAGCTCGACAGGGGAGCATAATTCACCCCTCCACTTT. Protein: CASSSTGEHNSPLHF.

The V call is TRBV15, the J call TRBJ2-5; no clear D. CDR1 is LNHNV and CDR2 is YYDKDF in the germline V gene (reference sequence). V dropped 5 bases and J dropped 2 bases, with 3 bases sitting between them. The CDR3 is 11 residues long. The CDR3 DNA reads TGTGCCACCAGCTCACAAGAGACCCAGTACTTC. Translated, it gives CATSSQETQYF.

This chain joins TRBV19 and TRBJ1-5, with TRBD1 matching 8 bases. Germline lookup yields CDR1 LNHDA and CDR2 SQIVND (reference sequence). V lost 7 bases and J lost 0; bases outside the gene matches: 8. The CDR3 has 16 residues. This chain's CDR3 is CASNRPGQASNQPQHF. The CDR3 nucleotides are TGTGCCAGTAACCGACCGGGACAGGCTAGCAATCAGCCCCAGCATTTT.

The chain recombines TRBV6-5 with TRBJ2-1, with a tentative D call TRBD2 (5 bases). The CDR3 consists of 13 residues. V was cut by 6 bases and J by 7 bases, with 13 bases left in between. Germline values: CDR1 MNHEY, CDR2 SVGAGI. CDR3 residues: CASSNGGSNEQFF. CDR3 sequence (DNA): TGTGCCAGCAGCAACGGAGGTTCTAATGAGCAGTTCTTC.

The chain uses TRBV2 and TRBJ1-6; D perhaps matches TRBD1 (5 bases). The germline gives CDR1 SNHLY, CDR2 FYNNEI. V gave up 5 bases and J gave up 6 bases, with 20 bases separating them. CDR3 length: 17 residues. The CDR3 spells CASSSPTGVSSNSPLHF. CDR3 coding DNA: TGTGCCAGCAGTTCACCGACGGGGGTATCTTCTAATTCACCCCTCCACTTT.

The V and J genes are TRBV7-9 and TRBJ2-5, with 10 bases that match TRBD1. The germline V gene encodes CDR1 SEHNR and CDR2 FQNEAQ (reference sequence). V trimming: 5 bases; J trimming: 5 bases; junction bases outside the gene matches: 14. This CDR3 has 17 amino acids. DNA of the CDR3: TGTGCCAGCAGCCCCCGGCCCCGACAGGGGGCCAGGGAGACCCAGTACTTC. It codes for CASSPRPRQGARETQYF. Using reference TRBV7-9 and TRBJ2-5 for the parts outside the CDR3, the full variable domain is DTGVSQNPRHKITKRGQNVTFRCDPISEHNRLYWYRQTLGQGPEFLTYFQNEAQLEKSRLLSDRFSAERPKGSFSTLEIQRTEQGDSAMYLCASSPRPRQGARETQYFGPGTRLLVL.

This sequence joins TRBV15 and TRBJ1-5; D is unclear. This CDR3 comprises 16 residues. Germline loops: CDR1 LNHNV, CDR2 YYDKDF (reference sequence). Trimming removed 0 bases from V and 0 bases from J, with 9 bases in between. The CDR3 is CATSRDPEYSNQPQHF. CDR3 sequence (DNA): TGTGCCACCAGCAGAGATCCAGAATATAGCAATCAGCCCCAGCATTTT.

The chain couples TRBV30 to TRBJ1-5; 8 bases line up with TRBD1. This CDR3 region has 16 residues. The ends lost 5 bases at V and 0 bases at J; junction bases unmatched: 9. Germline CDR1 GTSNPN, CDR2 SVGIG (reference sequence). The CDR3 coding sequence is TGTGCCTGGTCACAGGGGGGCCTTGATAGCAATCAGCCCCAGCATTTT. Translating it yields CAWSQGGLDSNQPQHF.

The J gene is TRBJ2-3, the V gene TRBV5-5, with 9 bases that match TRBD1. CDR1 is SGHKS, CDR2 YYEKEE, per germline (reference sequence). The CDR3 sequence is 16 residues long. The trim removed 4 bases at V and 3 bases at J, leaving 9 bases unmatched. Written as DNA, the CDR3 is TGTGCCAGCAGCCCGGGGACAGGGTGGGGGACAGATACGCAGTATTTT. Protein product: CASSPGTGWGTDTQYF.

The chain couples TRBV10-3 to TRBJ2-5; D unresolved. Germline values: CDR1 ENHRY, CDR2 SYGVKD. With 4 bases removed from V and 5 bases from J, the gap between germline ends came to 11 bases. This CDR3 has 13 residues. The CDR3 DNA reads TGTGCCATCAGTGGAACAGATAGGGAGACCCAGTACTTC. It specifies CAISGTDRETQYF.

The chain is built from TRBV6-5 and TRBJ2-3; D gene ambiguous. This CDR3 region has 15 residues. Germline V gene lookup returns CDR1 MNHEY and CDR2 SVGAGI. V lost 0 bases and J 0 bases, leaving 7 bases between the germline ends. Here the CDR3 reads CASSYSGASTDTQYF. As DNA, the CDR3 is TGTGCCAGCAGTTACTCCGGTGCTAGCACAGATACGCAGTATTTT.

The chain is built from TRBV5-1 and TRBJ1-1; 7 positions match TRBD1. This CDR3 region has 13 residues. The V segment lost 8 bases and the J segment 4 bases; nucleotides outside the gene matches: 8. The germline gives CDR1 SGHRS, CDR2 YFSETQ. The CDR3 sequence: CASTQGFGTEAFF. In nucleotides, the CDR3 is TGCGCCAGTACACAGGGGTTCGGCACTGAAGCTTTCTTT.

The V and J genes are TRBV5-1 and TRBJ2-1; 11 bases match TRBD2. Germline V gives CDR1 SGHRS, CDR2 YFSETQ. The CDR3 spans 16 residues. J lost 8 bases, V lost 3 bases, and 10 bases had no gene match. CDR3 DNA: TGCGCCAGCAGCTATAGACTAGCGGGATTAGTGGATGAGCAGTTCTTC. This gives the protein CASSYRLAGLVDEQFF.